This TCR beta chain was retrieved from a study of shared clonotypes between healthy human individuals. Overall study context: The donors, a couple of women and three men, were aged 18 to 49.

Trimming removed 4 bases at V and 10 bases at J, with 24 bases between. Germline CDR1 is SGHRS and CDR2 is YFSETQ. The CDR3 length is 16 residues. Clones were sequenced by immunoSEQ multiplex PCR, and TCRdb holds only the in-frame ones, with some missing. The sample comprises around 1.1 million clones, 60% to 85% of which are singletons, and about 0.89% rests with the top ten. This receptor was taken from a man aged 18 to 30 in good health. Some clones in this sample may be carry-over from other donors' samples. Input material: memory CD4+ T cells from PBMCs. This sample's subset: CD45RA-negative fraction. This chain joins TRBV5-1 and TRBJ2-1; a weak D match, TRBD2 (6 bases). The CDR3 bases are TGCGCCAGCAGCCCCCGCCCGGGACTTACTATAGGAGAGCAGTTCTTC. Amino acids: CASSPRPGLTIGEQFF.